One and the same sample provided the 7 T cell receptor beta chains below, sequenced in a study of PD-1 blockade in classical Hodgkin lymphoma (dated by TCRdb to the early 2020s). The time point label, as the study defines it: cycle 4 day 1 (C4D1), after less than 7 weeks of nivolumab. All trial patients had relapsed after autologous stem cell transplantation, with cohorts A, B and C differing in prior brentuximab vedotin exposure. Magnetic negative selection with a Miltenyi CD4+ T cell isolation kit was used to purify CD4+ T cells from thawed PBMCs. Libraries were made using the immunoSEQ multiplex PCR assay. In TCRdb, the immuneACCESS table is reduced to in-frame sequences with V and J assigned. These tables do not hold every clone; where another copy was compared, an unresolved V gene accounts for under half, and the others remain unexplained. The sample table records more than 25,000 clones; about 82% of these occur just once. The ten largest clones take up around 0.6% of the sample.

Material: CD4+ T cells from blood, obtained before the fourth cycle of nivolumab. These receptors were collected from a human donor with classical Hodgkin lymphoma.

The chain recombines TRBV30 with TRBJ1-2, with 7 bases aligning to TRBD1. The V gene end was trimmed by 7 bases and the J gene end by 4 bases; junction bases not matched to a gene: 6. The CDR3 runs to 12 residues. Germline loops: CDR1 GTSNPN, CDR2 SVGIG (reference sequence). The CDR3 spells CASRQGGYGYTF. Here the CDR3 DNA reads TGTGCCTCCCGACAGGGCGGCTATGGCTACACCTTC.

The chain employs TRBV30 and TRBJ1-1; D not certain. Germline V gene sequence: CDR1 GTSNPN, CDR2 SVGIG (reference sequence). This CDR3 has 12 amino acids. The V gene lost 3 bases and the J gene lost 1 base, with 6 bases spanning the gap. The CDR3 sequence is CAWREENTEAFF. CDR3 nucleotides: TGTGCCTGGAGGGAGGAGAACACTGAAGCTTTCTTT.

This clone turned up a few times. The chain links TRBV5-1 to TRBJ1-2; D perhaps matches TRBD1 (5 bases). Trimming pared 4 bases from V and 5 bases from J, leaving 21 bases between. Per the germline V gene, CDR1 is SGHRS and CDR2 is YFSETQ. CDR3 length: 16 amino acids. The CDR3 sequence is CASSPVGQGSSYGYTF. The CDR3 DNA is TGCGCCAGCAGCCCGGTAGGGCAGGGTTCTAGTTATGGCTACACCTTC.

V and J are TRBV7-9 and TRBJ2-4; possibly TRBD2 for D (7 bases). With 2 bases removed from V and 0 bases from J, the gap between germline ends came to 14 bases. Germline lookup yields CDR1 SEHNR and CDR2 FQNEAQ (reference sequence). CDR3 length: 17 residues. The CDR3 loop is CASSLPPGGLAKNIQYF. The CDR3 DNA is TGTGCCAGCAGCTTACCCCCGGGGGGCCTAGCCAAAAACATTCAGTACTTC.

This sequence joins TRBV28 and TRBJ2-5, with D tentatively TRBD1 (6 bases). V gave up 3 bases and J gave up 1 base, with 9 bases separating them. Per germline, CDR1 MDHEN and CDR2 SYDVKM. This CDR3 is 14 amino acids long. The CDR3 DNA reads as TGTGCCAGCAGTTTTGGACAGATCCAAGAGACCCAGTACTTC. This sequence encodes CASSFGQIQETQYF.

The rearrangement uses TRBV12-5 and TRBJ1-1, with D unclear. The CDR3 extends over 15 amino acids. Germline-derived CDR1 and CDR2 are LGHNT and FRNRAP. V dropped 0 bases and J dropped 3 bases, with 11 bases sitting between them. The DNA of the CDR3 is TGTGCTAGTGGTTTGGTATCATCAGGATACACTGAAGCTTTCTTT. It translates to CASGLVSSGYTEAFF.

The chain couples TRBV20-1 to TRBJ2-5, with a weak D call TRBD1 (5 bases). The J call could be wrong; TRBJ2-7 is a better fit for the DNA end. Germline V CDR1 and CDR2: DFQATT, SNEGSKA (reference sequence). This CDR3 spans 11 amino acids. CDR3 coding DNA: TGCAGTGCAAAGGACAAGTACGAGCAGTACTTC. It encodes CSAKDKYEQYF.